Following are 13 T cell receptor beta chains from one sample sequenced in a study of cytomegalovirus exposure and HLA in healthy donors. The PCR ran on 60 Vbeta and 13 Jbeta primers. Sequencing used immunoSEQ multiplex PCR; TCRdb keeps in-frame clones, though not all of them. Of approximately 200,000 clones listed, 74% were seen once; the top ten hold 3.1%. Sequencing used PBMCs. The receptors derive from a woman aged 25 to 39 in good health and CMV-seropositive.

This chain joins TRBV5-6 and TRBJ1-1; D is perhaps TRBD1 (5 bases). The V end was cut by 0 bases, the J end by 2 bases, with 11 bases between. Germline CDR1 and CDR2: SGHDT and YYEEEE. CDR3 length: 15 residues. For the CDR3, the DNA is TGTGCCAGCAGCTTGGGGGGACTCCAAAACACTGAAGCTTTCTTT. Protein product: CASSLGGLQNTEAFF.

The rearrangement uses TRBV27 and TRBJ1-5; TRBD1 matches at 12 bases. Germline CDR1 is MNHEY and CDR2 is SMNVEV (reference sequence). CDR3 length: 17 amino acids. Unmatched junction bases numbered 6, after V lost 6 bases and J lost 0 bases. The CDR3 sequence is CASRGQGATYSNQPQHF. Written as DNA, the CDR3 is TGTGCCAGCAGGGGACAGGGGGCAACTTATAGCAATCAGCCCCAGCATTTT.

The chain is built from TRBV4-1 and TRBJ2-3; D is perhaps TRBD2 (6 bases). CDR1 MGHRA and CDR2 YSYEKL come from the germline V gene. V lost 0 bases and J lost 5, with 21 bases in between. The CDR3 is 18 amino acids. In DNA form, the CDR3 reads TGCGCCAGCAGCCAAGATGAAGATAGTGGCCAGCGGGTAGATACGCAGTATTTT. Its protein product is CASSQDEDSGQRVDTQYF.

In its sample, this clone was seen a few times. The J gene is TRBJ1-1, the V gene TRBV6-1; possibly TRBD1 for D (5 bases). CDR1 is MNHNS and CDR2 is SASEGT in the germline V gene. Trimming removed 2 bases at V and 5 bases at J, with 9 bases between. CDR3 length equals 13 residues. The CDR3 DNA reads TGTGCCAGCAGTGAATGGGGCAGAACTGAAGCTTTCTTT. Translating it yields CASSEWGRTEAFF.

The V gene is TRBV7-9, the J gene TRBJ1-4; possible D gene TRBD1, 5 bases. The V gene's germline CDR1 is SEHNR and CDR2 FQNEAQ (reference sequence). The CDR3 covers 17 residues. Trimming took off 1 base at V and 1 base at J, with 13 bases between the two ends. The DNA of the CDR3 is TGTGCCAGCAGCTTAGGCGGGGCCGCCGGAACTAATGAAAAACTGTTTTTT. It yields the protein CASSLGGAAGTNEKLFF.

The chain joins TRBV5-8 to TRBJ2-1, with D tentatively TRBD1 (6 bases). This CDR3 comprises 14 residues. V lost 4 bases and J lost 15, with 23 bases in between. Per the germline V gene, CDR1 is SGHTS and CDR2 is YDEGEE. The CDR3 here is CASSPSGRGRSAFF. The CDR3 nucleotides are TGTGCCAGCAGCCCCAGCGGCAGGGGCCGGTCAGCGTTCTTC.

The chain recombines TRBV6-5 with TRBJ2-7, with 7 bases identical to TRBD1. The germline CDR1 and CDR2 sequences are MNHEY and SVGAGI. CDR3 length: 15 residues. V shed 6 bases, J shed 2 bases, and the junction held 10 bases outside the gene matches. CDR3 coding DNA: TGTGCCAGCAGGACGCTATGGGACAGACCCTACGAGCAGTACTTC. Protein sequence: CASRTLWDRPYEQYF.

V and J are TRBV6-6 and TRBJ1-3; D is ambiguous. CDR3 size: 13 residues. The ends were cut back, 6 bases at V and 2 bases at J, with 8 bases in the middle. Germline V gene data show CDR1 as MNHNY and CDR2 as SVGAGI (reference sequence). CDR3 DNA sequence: TGTGCCAGCAGCCAAACTGCTGGAAACACCATATATTTT. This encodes CASSQTAGNTIYF.

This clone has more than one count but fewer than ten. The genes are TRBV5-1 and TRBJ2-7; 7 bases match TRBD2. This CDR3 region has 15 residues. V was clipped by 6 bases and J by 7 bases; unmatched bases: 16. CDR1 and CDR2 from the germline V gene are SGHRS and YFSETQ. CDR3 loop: CASTLSWEGQREQYF. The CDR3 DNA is TGCGCCAGCACCCTCTCATGGGAGGGCCAAAGAGAGCAGTACTTC.

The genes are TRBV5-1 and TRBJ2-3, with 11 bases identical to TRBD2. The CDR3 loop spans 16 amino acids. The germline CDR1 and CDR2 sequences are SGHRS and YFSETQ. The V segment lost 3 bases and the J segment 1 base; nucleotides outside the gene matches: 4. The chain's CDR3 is CASSSLTSGGTDTQYF. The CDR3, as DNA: TGCGCCAGCAGCTCACTGACTAGCGGGGGCACAGATACGCAGTATTTT.

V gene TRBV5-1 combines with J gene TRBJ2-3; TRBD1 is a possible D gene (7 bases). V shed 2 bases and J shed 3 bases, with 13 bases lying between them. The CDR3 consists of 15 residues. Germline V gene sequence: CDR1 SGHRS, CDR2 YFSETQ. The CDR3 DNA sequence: TGCGCCAGCAGCTTTAGGCAGGGGGGTACAGATACGCAGTATTTT. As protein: CASSFRQGGTDTQYF.

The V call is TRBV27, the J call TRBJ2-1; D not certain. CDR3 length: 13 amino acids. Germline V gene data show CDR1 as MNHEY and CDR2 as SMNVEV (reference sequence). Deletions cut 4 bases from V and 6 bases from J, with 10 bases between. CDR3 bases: TGTGCCAGCAGTTGGGCTGTTAGCAATGAGCAGTTCTTC. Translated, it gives CASSWAVSNEQFF.

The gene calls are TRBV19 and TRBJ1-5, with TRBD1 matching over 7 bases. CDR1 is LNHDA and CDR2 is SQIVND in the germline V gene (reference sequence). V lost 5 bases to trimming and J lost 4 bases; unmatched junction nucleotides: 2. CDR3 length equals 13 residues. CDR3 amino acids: CASSLTGNQPQHF. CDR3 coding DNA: TGTGCCAGTAGTCTGACAGGGAATCAGCCCCAGCATTTT.